The 28 T cell receptor beta chains listed next were all sequenced from one sample in a study of blood T cell repertoires in COVID-19. Using immunoSEQ multiplex PCR, the repertoire was profiled, and TCRdb retains in-frame clones only, with some absent. This sample yields 61,000 or so clones, of which approximately 79% are seen a single time; less than 6% belongs to the top ten. The sample was peripheral blood. The receptors here all came from a woman aged 70-85 years with acute or convalescent COVID-19.

The chain recombines TRBV20-1 with TRBJ2-7; TRBD2 might be the D (6 bases). The CDR3 totals 11 residues. Germline assignment: CDR1 DFQATT and CDR2 SNEGSKA (reference sequence). Between the trimmed V and J ends, which lost 5 bases and 5 bases, there was a span of 10 bases. This CDR3 is CSAAGMDEQYF. DNA of the CDR3: TGCAGTGCTGCGGGGATGGACGAGCAGTACTTC.

The CDR3 spells CASSQVRPGSTDTQYF. The CDR3 region has the DNA TGTGCCAGCAGCCAAGTTCGGCCAGGCAGCACAGATACGCAGTATTTT. The chain recombines TRBV3-1 (or the pseudogene TRBV3-2) with TRBJ2-3; D not certain. V lost 1 base and J 0 bases, leaving 11 bases between the germline ends. The CDR3 length is 16 residues. Per the germline V gene, CDR1 is LGHDT and CDR2 is YNNKEL (reference sequence).

The chain combines TRBV7-9 with TRBJ1-2, with TRBD1 matching over 8 bases. V shed 4 bases, J shed 4 bases, and the junction held 5 bases outside the gene matches. Per the germline V gene, CDR1 is SEHNR and CDR2 is FQNEAQ (reference sequence). The CDR3 consists of 14 residues. The CDR3 DNA sequence: TGTGCCAGCAGCTCTCAGGGGGCTGGCTATGGCTACACCTTC. Encoded protein: CASSSQGAGYGYTF.

V is TRBV28 and J is TRBJ2-7, with TRBD1 identical over 8 bases. Germline lookup yields CDR1 MDHEN and CDR2 SYDVKM. CDR3 length: 13 residues. With V trimmed by 8 bases and J by 0 bases, 3 bases remained unmatched. CDR3 coding DNA: TGTGCCAGCTGGGACAGGTACTCCTACGAGCAGTACTTC. It translates to CASWDRYSYEQYF.

J is TRBJ2-3 and V is TRBV10-3, with 9 bases that match TRBD2. J was trimmed by 6 bases and V by 2 bases; bases with no gene match: 6. The CDR3 has 15 residues. CDR1 ENHRY and CDR2 SYGVKD come from the germline V gene. CDR3 protein: CAISEARGGVDTQYF. The CDR3, as DNA: TGTGCCATCAGTGAGGCGCGGGGGGGCGTTGATACGCAGTATTTT.

This chain joins TRBV6-6 and TRBJ2-7, with D perhaps matching TRBD1 (5 bases). Trimming removed 0 bases at V and 2 bases at J, with 8 bases between. CDR1 and CDR2 from the germline V gene are MNHNY and SVGAGI (reference sequence). There are 14 residues in the CDR3. DNA for the CDR3: TGTGCCAGCAGTTACTCGCAGGGTACCTACGAGCAGTACTTC. This gives the protein CASSYSQGTYEQYF.

The chain carries TRBV7-9 and TRBJ2-5; D call uncertain. The CDR3 length is 14 residues. Trimming pared 1 base from V and 5 bases from J, leaving 11 bases between. CDR1 and CDR2 (germline): SEHNR, FQNEAQ (reference sequence). The CDR3 protein is CASSLGRYSETQYF. As DNA, the CDR3 is TGTGCCAGCAGCTTAGGTCGATATAGCGAGACCCAGTACTTC.

Written as DNA, the CDR3 is TGTGCCAGCAGCTTAGGGGCTAGAGGGCAAGAGACCCAGTACTTC. Translation: CASSLGARGQETQYF. The chain joins TRBV7-2 to TRBJ2-5, with D perhaps matching TRBD2 (5 bases). V was pared by 1 base and J by 2 bases, with 11 bases between. CDR1 is SGHTA and CDR2 is FQGNSA in the germline V gene. The CDR3 loop spans 15 amino acids.

This sequence joins TRBV24-1 and TRBJ2-3; TRBD2 agrees at 12 bases. Trimming at V came to 3 bases and at J to 2 bases, leaving 5 bases not matched to a gene. From germline, CDR1 is KGHDR and CDR2 SFDVKD. This CDR3 contains 17 residues. The CDR3 DNA reads TGTGCCACCAGTGATCGAACTAGCGGGGGGATCACAGATACGCAGTATTTT. This translates into CATSDRTSGGITDTQYF.

In nucleotides, the CDR3 is TGTGCCAGCAGTGCCGGACAGGGTGGTAGGGAGACCCAGTACTTC. As protein: CASSAGQGGRETQYF. This chain connects TRBV11-1 to TRBJ2-5; 8 bases fit TRBD1. Germline CDR1 and CDR2: SGHAT and FQDESV (reference sequence). This CDR3 comprises 15 residues. With 6 bases clipped from V and 5 bases from J, the junction kept 11 bases outside the gene matches.

The V and J genes are TRBV6-1 and TRBJ1-2; D is uncertain. CDR3 length: 15 residues. Trimming took off 1 base at V and 4 bases at J, with 13 bases between the two ends. Germline V gene sequence: CDR1 MNHNS, CDR2 SASEGT. This chain's CDR3 is CASSEEVRGIYGYTF. DNA for the CDR3: TGTGCCAGCAGTGAAGAGGTTAGAGGGATCTATGGCTACACCTTC.

The rearrangement joins TRBV6-5 to TRBJ2-5; TRBD1 aligns across 7 bases. Losses at the gene ends were 0 bases for V and 2 bases for J; bases not matched to a gene: 0. CDR3 size: 14 residues. Germline CDR1 is MNHEY and CDR2 is SVGAGI. The CDR3 loop reads CASSYSTGQETQYF. The CDR3 coding sequence is TGTGCCAGCAGTTACTCGACAGGGCAAGAGACCCAGTACTTC.

The V and J genes are TRBV6-5 and TRBJ2-7; 7 nucleotides agree with TRBD1. The CDR3 length is 14 residues. With V trimmed by 5 bases and J by 3 bases, 7 bases remained unmatched. Germline V lookup: CDR1 MNHEY, CDR2 SVGAGI. CDR3 bases: TGTGCCAGCAGTCCCCGGGACAGCCTCTACGAGCAGTACTTC. Amino acid sequence: CASSPRDSLYEQYF.

In its sample, this clone was seen once. The V and J genes are TRBV19 and TRBJ1-6, with a tentative D call TRBD1 (5 bases). The CDR3 consists of 20 residues. With 5 bases removed from V and 4 bases from J, the gap between germline ends came to 27 bases. Germline loops: CDR1 LNHDA, CDR2 SQIVND (reference sequence). The CDR3: CASSLGPGGSSILYNSPLHF. In DNA form, the CDR3 reads TGTGCCAGTAGTTTGGGACCGGGGGGTTCCAGCATCCTGTATAATTCACCCCTCCACTTT. Combining the CDR3 with reference TRBV19 and TRBJ1-6 gives the whole variable domain DGGITQSPKYLFRKEGQNVTLSCEQNLNHDAMYWYRQDPGQGLRLIYYSQIVNDFQKGDIAEGYSVSREKKESFPLTVTSAQKNPTAFYLCASSLGPGGSSILYNSPLHFGNGTRLTVT.

The chain recombines TRBV23-1 with TRBJ2-5; 7 bases agree with TRBD2. TRBV23-1 falls under the ORF class, with uncertain function. This CDR3 region has 15 residues. The V gene end was trimmed by 4 bases and the J gene end by 5 bases; junction bases not matched to a gene: 10. As DNA, the CDR3 is TGCGCCAGCAGTCCCCCACACTGGGGGGGGGAGACCCAGTACTTC. This codes for CASSPPHWGGETQYF.

The rearrangement links TRBV28 to TRBJ2-6; the D gene is possibly TRBD2 (5 bases). Germline V gene data show CDR1 as MDHEN and CDR2 as SYDVKM. CDR3 length: 15 residues. Trimming pared 6 bases from V and 0 bases from J, leaving 9 bases between. The CDR3 sequence is CASSPDYSGANVLTF. The CDR3 bases are TGTGCCAGCAGCCCCGACTACTCTGGGGCCAACGTCCTGACTTTC.

The chain uses TRBV4-1 and TRBJ2-7; D call uncertain. The germline gives CDR1 MGHRA, CDR2 YSYEKL. CDR3 length: 15 amino acids. The ends were cut back, 4 bases at V and 4 bases at J, with 17 bases in the middle. Written as DNA, the CDR3 is TGCGCCAGCAGCCTTCAGAGCACGGGTTTTTACGAGCAGTACTTC. It yields the protein CASSLQSTGFYEQYF.

This chain joins TRBV27 and TRBJ1-6, with 10 bases fitting TRBD1. Germline CDR1 MNHEY, CDR2 SMNVEV (reference sequence). This CDR3 is built from 17 residues. Trimming at V came to 5 bases and at J to 6 bases, leaving 10 bases not matched to a gene. The CDR3, as DNA: TGTGCCAGCAGTCTCCCGCGGGACAGGGGATCTAATTCACCCCTCCACTTT. It is translated as CASSLPRDRGSNSPLHF.

The chain links TRBV2 to TRBJ2-5; no clear D gene. Germline assignment: CDR1 SNHLY and CDR2 FYNNEI. V lost 8 bases, J lost 3 bases, and 4 bases lay in between. This CDR3 region has 10 residues. CDR3 nucleotides: TGTGCCAGCGCGGAAGAGACCCAGTACTTC. This codes for CASAEETQYF. The full variable domain, rest sourced from reference TRBV2 and TRBJ2-5, is EPEVTQTPSHQVTQMGQEVILRCVPISNHLYFYWYRQILGQKVEFLVSFYNNEISEKSEIFDDQFSVERPDGSNFTLKIRSTKLEDSAMYFCASAEETQYFGPGTRLLVL.

J is TRBJ2-7 and V is TRBV19, with 7 bases aligning to TRBD1. The CDR3 runs to 14 residues. CDR1 LNHDA and CDR2 SQIVND come from the germline V gene (reference sequence). The junction had 7 bases not matched to a gene; V was cut back by 4 bases and J by 4 bases. The CDR3 is CASSTPGQIYEQYF. In nucleotides, the CDR3 is TGTGCCAGTAGTACTCCGGGACAGATTTACGAGCAGTACTTC.

The chain's CDR3 is CASTPGNNSPLHF. CDR3 DNA sequence: TGTGCCAGCACCCCAGGGAACAATTCACCCCTCCACTTT. J is TRBJ1-6 and V is TRBV2, with a weak D call TRBD1 (5 bases). Germline assignment: CDR1 SNHLY and CDR2 FYNNEI. V lost 7 bases, J lost 7 bases, and 11 bases lay in between. The CDR3 runs to 13 residues.

This sequence joins TRBV28 and TRBJ1-1; tentatively, D is TRBD1 (5 bases). This CDR3 spans 14 amino acids. Deletions cut 5 bases from V and 1 base from J, with 11 bases between. Germline V gene lookup returns CDR1 MDHEN and CDR2 SYDVKM. The CDR3 sequence is CASSPGTRNTEAFF. The CDR3 DNA is TGTGCCAGCAGTCCCGGGACTCGGAACACTGAAGCTTTCTTT.

This clone has more than one count but fewer than ten. J is TRBJ1-6 and V is TRBV6-2 or TRBV6-3; 7 nucleotides match TRBD1. The J segment lost 7 bases and the V segment lost 5 bases, leaving 11 bases of the junction unmatched. CDR3 length equals 16 residues. The germline CDR1 and CDR2 sequences are MNHEY and SVGEGT. In DNA form, the CDR3 reads TGTGCCAGCAGTACGAAAACGACAGGGCGGAATTCACCCCTCCACTTT. Its translation: CASSTKTTGRNSPLHF.

J is TRBJ1-6 and V is TRBV11-2; 7 bases align to TRBD1. Germline CDR1 is SGHAT and CDR2 is FQNNGV. Unmatched junction bases numbered 13, after V lost 5 bases and J lost 9 bases. The CDR3 covers 16 residues. CDR3: CASSPEPGQNASPLHF. The DNA of the CDR3 is TGTGCCAGCAGCCCCGAGCCGGGACAGAATGCTTCACCCCTCCACTTT.

The gene calls are TRBV6-1 and TRBJ1-6; 7 bases are shared with TRBD1. This CDR3 comprises 15 residues. The V gene end was trimmed by 3 bases and the J gene end by 9 bases; junction bases not matched to a gene: 8. In germline, CDR1 is MNHNS, CDR2 SASEGT. The DNA for the CDR3 is TGTGCCAGCAGTGAGTCGCACAGGGGCGGTTCACCCCTCCACTTT. Its protein is CASSESHRGGSPLHF.

The chain is built from TRBV28 and TRBJ1-1; possibly TRBD1 for D (6 bases). Deletions cut 7 bases from V and 2 bases from J, with 11 bases between. Germline-derived CDR1 and CDR2 are MDHEN and SYDVKM. The CDR3 runs 13 residues. CDR3: CASNRGGNTEAFF. The CDR3 DNA is TGTGCCAGCAATAGGGGGGGTAACACTGAAGCTTTCTTT.

The chain combines TRBV30 with TRBJ2-1; 11 bases match TRBD2. Losses at the gene ends were 0 bases for V and 12 bases for J; bases not matched to a gene: 7. CDR3 length: 14 amino acids. The germline V gene has CDR1 GTSNPN and CDR2 SVGIG (reference sequence). CDR3 amino acids: CAWSVGTSGTGQFF. DNA for the CDR3: TGTGCCTGGAGTGTGGGGACTAGCGGTACGGGGCAGTTCTTC.

The chain has TRBV20-1 and TRBJ1-1; D gene uncertain. The CDR3 runs 11 residues. Deletions cut 6 bases from V and 3 bases from J, with 8 bases between. From germline, CDR1 is DFQATT and CDR2 SNEGSKA (reference sequence). CDR3 sequence reads: CSAEADTEAFF. In DNA, the CDR3 is TGCAGTGCAGAGGCGGACACTGAAGCTTTCTTT.